Below, 3 T cell receptor beta chains from the same sample are listed, as sequenced in a study of cytomegalovirus exposure and HLA in healthy donors. Generated by immunoSEQ multiplex PCR, the TCRdb table keeps only in-frame clones and is missing some. The profile shows approximately 300,000 clones, approximately 86% of them singletons. The source material was PBMCs. All receptors come from a woman aged 25-40 years in good health and CMV-seropositive.

V and J are TRBV9 and TRBJ2-3; D ambiguous. The germline CDR1 and CDR2 sequences are SGDLS and YYNGEE. Trimming took off 5 bases at V and 3 bases at J, with 10 bases between the two ends. This CDR3 contains 13 residues. In DNA, the CDR3 is TGTGCCAGCAGTGAGTTCAAGACAGATACGCAGTATTTT. This codes for CASSEFKTDTQYF. The full variable domain, its missing parts supplied by reference TRBV9 and TRBJ2-3, is DSGVTQTPKHLITATGQRVTLRCSPRSGDLSVYWYQQSLDQGLQFLIQYYNGEERAKGNILERFSAQQFPDLHSELNLSSLELGDSALYFCASSEFKTDTQYFGPGTRLTVL.

The V and J genes are TRBV6-5 and TRBJ1-5, with 9 bases matching TRBD1. The CDR3 extends over 15 amino acids. Trimming at V came to 7 bases and at J to 6 bases, leaving 10 bases not matched to a gene. Germline CDR1 MNHEY, CDR2 SVGAGI. CDR3 bases: TGTGCCAGCAACCCAACAGGGGGCTTTGGTCAGCCCCAGCATTTT. This codes for CASNPTGGFGQPQHF.

The V gene is TRBV28, the J gene TRBJ2-6; weak D call: TRBD1 (6 bases). V was shortened by 2 bases and J by 4 bases, with 15 bases between the two germline ends. The V gene's germline CDR1 is MDHEN and CDR2 SYDVKM. The CDR3 totals 17 residues. CDR3 sequence (DNA): TGTGCCAGCAGTTTAGGGTTTACAGGGAGAGGGGCCAACGTCCTGACTTTC. It translates to CASSLGFTGRGANVLTF.